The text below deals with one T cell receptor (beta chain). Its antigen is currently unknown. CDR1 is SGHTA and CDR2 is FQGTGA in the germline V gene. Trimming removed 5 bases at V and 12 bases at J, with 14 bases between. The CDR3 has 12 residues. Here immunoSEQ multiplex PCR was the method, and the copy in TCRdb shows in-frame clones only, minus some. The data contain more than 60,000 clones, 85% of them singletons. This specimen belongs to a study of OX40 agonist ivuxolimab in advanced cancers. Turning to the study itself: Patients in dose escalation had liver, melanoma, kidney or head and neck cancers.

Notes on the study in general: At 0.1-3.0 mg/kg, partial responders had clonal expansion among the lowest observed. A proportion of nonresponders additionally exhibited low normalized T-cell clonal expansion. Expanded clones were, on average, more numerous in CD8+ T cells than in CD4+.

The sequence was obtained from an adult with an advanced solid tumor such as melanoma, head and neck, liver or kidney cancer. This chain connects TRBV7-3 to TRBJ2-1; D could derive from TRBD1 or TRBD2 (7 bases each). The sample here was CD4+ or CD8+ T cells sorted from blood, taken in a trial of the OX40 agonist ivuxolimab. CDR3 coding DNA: TGTGCCAGCAGCCCTCCAGGGGGGGTGCAGTTCTTC. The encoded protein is CASSPPGGVQFF. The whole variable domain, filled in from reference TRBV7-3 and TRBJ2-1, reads GAGVSQTPSNKVTEKGKYVELRCDPISGHTALYWYRQSLGQGPEFLIYFQGTGAADDSGLPNDRFFAVRPEGSVSTLKIQRTERGDSAVYLCASSPPGGVQFFGPGTRLTVL.